This T cell receptor beta chain was sequenced for a study of T cells in localized non-small cell lung cancer. The V and J ends lost 5 bases and 4 bases, in that order; junction bases with no gene match: 7. Germline V gene lookup returns CDR1 SGHNT and CDR2 YENEEA. The CDR3 runs 15 residues. Study-wide results and limits: In adjacent lung, a median roughly 60 of the top 100 tumor clones were found.

This clone is classed as medium-sized. What it binds is not known. Data came from immunoSEQ multiplex PCR; TCRdb stores just in-frame clones and leaves some out. The table shows some 3,000 clones, with about 20% occurring only once. The clonotype comes from a woman aged 40 to 75 with stage III squamous cell lung carcinoma. The J gene is TRBJ2-7, the V gene TRBV11-3; 11 bases line up with TRBD2. This sample comprised lung tumor tissue, obtained before any cancer treatment. The CDR3 sequence is CASSTILAGVYEQYF. Here the CDR3 DNA reads TGTGCCAGCAGCACAATACTAGCGGGAGTTTACGAGCAGTACTTC.